The rows below give T cell receptor beta chains drawn from one sample of a study of cytomegalovirus exposure and HLA in healthy donors. Data came from immunoSEQ multiplex PCR; TCRdb stores just in-frame clones and leaves some out. The table has some 100,000 clones, roughly three quarters seen once. The sequencing input was PBMCs. The receptors stem from a female donor in good health and CMV-seropositive. Both conserved end residues are part of each CDR3. The D gene is left open where the match is weak. Size is stated for part of the rows, as once, few or many counts, or as a class when the clone is expanded.

v_gene	d_gene	j_gene	abundance	CDR3aa	CDR3nt
TRBV2	NA	TRBJ2-3	NA	CASSALPGGADTQYF	TGTGCCAGCAGTGCGCTCCCCGGAGGGGCAGATACGCAGTATTTT
TRBV7-9	NA	TRBJ1-3	once	CSSSSSAGNTIYF	TGTTCCAGCAGCTCTAGTGCTGGAAACACCATATATTTT
TRBV4-1	NA	TRBJ2-2	NA	CASSQDSEITGELFF	TGCGCCAGCAGCCAAGATAGCGAGATCACCGGGGAGCTGTTTTTT
TRBV6-1	NA	TRBJ1-4	NA	CASTGVGQREKLFF	TGTGCCAGCACCGGCGTCGGACAGCGTGAAAAACTGTTTTTT
TRBV5-1	TRBD2	TRBJ2-3	once	CASSSGRLTDTQYF	TGCGCCAGCAGTAGCGGGAGGCTCACAGATACGCAGTATTTT
TRBV7-2	TRBD2	TRBJ2-1	NA	CASSFRGLAGSNEQFF	TGTGCCAGCAGCTTCAGAGGGCTAGCGGGTTCTAATGAGCAGTTCTTC
TRBV30	TRBD2	TRBJ2-3	few	CASDPLLAGGQYF	TGTGCCTCCGACCCCCTTCTAGCGGGGGGCCAGTATTTT
TRBV6-1	TRBD1	TRBJ1-5	NA	CASSDDRGIQPQHF	TGTGCCAGCAGTGATGACAGGGGCATTCAGCCCCAGCATTTT
TRBV11-2	NA	TRBJ2-3	few	CASSNVRWSDTQYF	TGTGCCAGCAGCAACGTTAGATGGTCGGATACGCAGTATTTT
TRBV9	TRBD2	TRBJ2-1	NA	CASSVVPSGADNEQFF	TGTGCCAGCAGCGTAGTACCAAGCGGGGCGGACAATGAGCAGTTCTTC
TRBV5-6	TRBD2	TRBJ2-2	NA	CASSLVLAGSTGELFF	TGTGCCAGCAGCTTGGTACTAGCGGGGAGCACCGGGGAGCTGTTTTTT
TRBV15	NA	TRBJ1-5	NA	CATSRDVGHVNQPQHF	TGTGCCACCAGCAGAGACGTGGGACACGTCAATCAGCCCCAGCATTTT
TRBV18	TRBD1	TRBJ1-3	NA	CASSSRDSGITIYF	TGTGCCAGCTCATCCCGGGACAGTGGAATCACCATATATTTT
TRBV18	NA	TRBJ2-3	NA	CASSPGSFLSTDTQYF	TGTGCCAGCTCACCGGGCAGCTTCCTTAGCACAGATACGCAGTATTTT
TRBV5-8	NA	TRBJ2-1	NA	CASSLGPGVPEQFF	TGTGCCAGCAGCTTGGGTCCGGGGGTCCCTGAGCAGTTCTTC
TRBV10-2	NA	TRBJ2-3	NA	CASSEWAQPDTQYF	TGCGCCAGCAGTGAGTGGGCTCAGCCAGATACGCAGTATTTT
TRBV11-2	TRBD1	TRBJ2-4	NA	CASSDRRQGAKNIQYF	TGTGCCAGCAGCGACCGACGACAGGGGGCTAAAAACATTCAGTACTTC
TRBV13	NA	TRBJ1-1	few	CASSSFGDTEAFF	TGTGCCAGCAGCAGTTTCGGGGACACTGAAGCTTTCTTT
TRBV27	NA	TRBJ1-5	NA	CASRGRTSSQPQHF	TGTGCCAGCAGAGGGAGGACTTCTAGTCAGCCCCAGCATTTT
TRBV2	TRBD1	TRBJ2-7	NA	CASRRVSGQGAREQYF	TGTGCCAGCAGGAGGGTTAGCGGACAGGGGGCCCGGGAGCAGTACTTC
TRBV7-9	TRBD1	TRBJ1-5	NA	CASVRGLDQPQHF	TGTGCCAGCGTCAGGGGGCTCGATCAGCCCCAGCATTTT
TRBV4-2	TRBD2	TRBJ2-1	NA	CASSQGDGTSGGHEQFF	TGTGCCAGCAGCCAAGGGGACGGGACTAGCGGGGGACATGAGCAGTTCTTC
TRBV5-1	TRBD2	TRBJ2-1	NA	CASSLVAGGPGNEQFF	TGCGCCAGCAGCTTGGTTGCGGGAGGGCCAGGGAATGAGCAGTTCTTC
TRBV2	NA	TRBJ1-3	NA	CASSEIAGAGNTIYF	TGTGCCAGCAGTGAAATCGCGGGGGCGGGAAACACCATATATTTT
TRBV5-4	TRBD1	TRBJ1-2	few	CASSPLPRGPHYGYTF	TGTGCCAGCAGCCCCCTTCCGAGGGGGCCCCACTATGGCTACACCTTC
TRBV7-8	TRBD2	TRBJ2-7	NA	CASRLAGSSYEQYF	TGTGCCAGCAGGCTAGCGGGGAGCTCCTACGAGCAGTACTTC
TRBV21-1	NA	TRBJ2-2	NA	CASGSGLDIRDTGELFF	TGTGCCAGCGGAAGTGGCTTAGACATCCGCGATACCGGGGAGCTGTTTTTT
TRBV15	NA	TRBJ1-3	NA	CATSIPPEVLGNTIYF	TGTGCCACCAGCATCCCTCCAGAGGTTTTGGGAAACACCATATATTTT
TRBV4-2	NA	TRBJ2-7	NA	CASSQLTEYEQYF	TGTGCCAGCAGCCAACTGACAGAGTACGAGCAGTACTTC
TRBV7-2	TRBD2	TRBJ2-5	once	CASSPGLAGVRAQYF	TGTGCCAGCAGCCCTGGACTAGCGGGGGTGAGGGCCCAGTACTTC
TRBV19	TRBD1	TRBJ1-2	NA	CASSFPGQGLPGYTF	TGTGCCAGTAGTTTCCCGGGACAGGGCCTTCCTGGCTACACCTTC
TRBV5-4	NA	TRBJ1-1	once	CASSLGGLLNTEAFF	TGTGCCAGCAGCTTGGGCGGACTACTGAACACTGAAGCTTTCTTT
TRBV27	TRBD1	TRBJ1-5	once	CASGNRGSNQPQHF	TGTGCCAGCGGGAACAGGGGCAGCAATCAGCCCCAGCATTTT
TRBV10-2	NA	TRBJ1-3	NA	CASSTGSSGNTIYF	TGCGCCAGCAGTACAGGGTCCTCTGGAAACACCATATATTTT
TRBV27	TRBD2	TRBJ2-4	NA	CASRGLAGGVNIQYF	TGTGCCAGCAGAGGGCTAGCGGGAGGGGTAAACATTCAGTACTTC
TRBV15	TRBD2	TRBJ2-1	NA	CATSREGGTSGYNEQFF	TGTGCCACCAGCAGAGAGGGTGGGACTAGCGGCTACAATGAGCAGTTCTTC
TRBV6-1	TRBD2	TRBJ2-1	few	CASSESGGGGAGYNEQFF	TGTGCCAGCAGTGAAAGTGGGGGCGGGGGGGCTGGCTACAATGAGCAGTTCTTC
TRBV5-4	NA	TRBJ2-2	few	CASSSPGSNTGELFF	TGTGCCAGCAGCTCTCCGGGGTCGAACACCGGGGAGCTGTTTTTT
TRBV5-6	TRBD2	TRBJ2-7	NA	CASSYGLAGDEQYF	TGTGCCAGCAGCTATGGACTAGCGGGAGACGAGCAGTACTTC
TRBV6-5	TRBD1	TRBJ2-7	NA	CASSPWTGRSEQYF	TGTGCCAGCAGTCCTTGGACAGGGAGGAGCGAGCAGTACTTC
TRBV10-2	TRBD1	TRBJ1-3	NA	CAARDSSGNTIYF	TGCGCCGCGAGGGACAGCTCTGGAAACACCATATATTTT
TRBV10-1	TRBD1	TRBJ1-4	NA	CASSDGTGGRSEKLFF	TGCGCCAGCAGTGATGGGACAGGGGGCAGAAGTGAAAAACTGTTTTTT
TRBV30	NA	TRBJ1-1	NA	CAWSLTRLNTEAFF	TGTGCCTGGAGCCTGACTCGATTGAACACTGAAGCTTTCTTT
TRBV5-1	TRBD2	TRBJ2-1	NA	CASSPGSGAYYNEQFF	TGCGCCAGCAGCCCAGGCAGCGGGGCCTATTACAATGAGCAGTTCTTC
TRBV4-1	NA	TRBJ2-1	NA	CASSHSLAPYNEQFF	TGCGCCAGCAGCCATTCGCTAGCCCCCTACAATGAGCAGTTCTTC
TRBV7-9	NA	TRBJ2-7	NA	CSSSSGMGGITYEQYF	TGTTCCAGCAGCTCAGGGATGGGGGGAATAACCTACGAGCAGTACTTC
TRBV7-2	TRBD1	TRBJ1-4	NA	CASRLTGGGNEKLFF	TGTGCCAGCAGACTTACAGGGGGCGGTAATGAAAAACTGTTTTTT
TRBV10-3	NA	TRBJ2-7	NA	CAISEGRSSYEQYF	TGTGCCATCAGTGAGGGGAGAAGCTCCTACGAGCAGTACTTC